This T cell receptor beta chain appears in the sequencing data of a study of blood T cell repertoires in COVID-19. Study-level information: From T cells, B-cell-depleted T cells, or PBMCs came the material, which was cDNA or gDNA.

In the original analysis: The authors estimated nucleated cell counts from reference gene primer amplification. Method: immunoSEQ multiplex PCR; TCRdb's copy keeps in-frame clones and lacks some. The V and J calls and clone size are taken from that table; D and trimming were inferred from the DNA. Among about 270,000 clones listed, around 88% were seen once. CDR1 is SGHKS and CDR2 is YYEKEE in the germline V gene (reference sequence). The CDR3 is 15 amino acids. The V and J ends lost 1 base and 1 base respectively, with 10 bases between them. Cohort assignment relied on participant-reported clinical history.

Sequencing input: PBMCs or T cells enriched from blood (not recorded which). This TCR was recovered from a woman aged 40-49 years with acute COVID-19. The V and J genes are TRBV5-5 and TRBJ2-3; D ambiguous. The CDR3 DNA reads TGTGCCAGCAGCTTGTACCACAGTCGCACAGATACGCAGTATTTT. Translated: CASSLYHSRTDTQYF.